The entry below gives a single T cell receptor beta chain sequence along with its context. This CDR3 spans 13 amino acids. CDR1 is MNHNS, CDR2 SASEGT, per germline. The V end was cut by 4 bases, the J end by 7 bases, with 13 bases between. The sample comes from a study of shared clonotypes between healthy human individuals. Study as a whole: Serving as donors were two women and a few men, whose ages spanned 18 to 49.

Study donors comprised healthy, HIV-negative adults devoid of recent acute infection or vaccination. It was tens of millions of PBMCs that unsorted samples used for genomic DNA. For every subset, genomic DNA was evenly distributed across several immunoSEQ plates. This table comes from immunoSEQ multiplex PCR, and its TCRdb copy is limited to in-frame clones, with some not included. This sample yields 490,000 or so clones, of which around 79% are seen a single time; less than 15% belongs to the top ten. The TCR originated in a woman aged 40 to 50 in good health. Some clones in this sample may be carry-over from other donors' samples. The chain employs TRBV6-1 and TRBJ1-2, with D possibly being TRBD1 (5 bases). The sequenced material came from PBMCs. CDR3 sequence reads: CASSATESSGYTF. The CDR3 DNA is TGTGCCAGCAGTGCGACAGAAAGCTCTGGCTACACCTTC.